This is a list of T cell receptor beta chains from one sample in a study of spatial heterogeneity in lung cancer. MiXCR, applied by TCRdb to the 5' RACE reads, yields one record per CDR3 protein. This table has about 8,800 distinct CDR3 sequences, about 4.6% appearing once. The sample consisted of lung tumor tissue, taken at surgery. These receptors all come from a female donor with early-stage non-small cell lung cancer. Both conserved end residues are part of each CDR3. The D gene is left open where the match is weak. Size tells how often a clone was seen (once, few, many) or the class of an expanded clone, and some rows leave it out.

TRBV7-9	-	-	TRBJ2-5	CASSLQDEETQYF	TGTGCCAGCAGCTTACAGGATGAAGAGACCCAGTACTTC
TRBV20-1	-	-	TRBJ2-3	CSAREGPDTQYF	TGCAGTGCTAGAGAGGGGCCGGACACGCAGTATTTT
TRBV12-3/TRBV12-4	-	medium-sized	TRBJ2-1	CASSPGASYNEQFF	TGTGCCAGCAGCCCCGGGGCCTCCTACAATGAGCAGTTCTTC
TRBV5-1	TRBD1	medium-sized	TRBJ2-1	CASSLEGPGQGQEQFF	TGCGCCAGCAGCTTGGAAGGCCCGGGACAGGGGCAGGAGCAGTTCTTC
TRBV9	-	many	TRBJ2-1	CASSVGDGTYNEQFF	TGTGCCAGCAGCGTAGGGGACGGGACCTACAATGAGCAGTTCTTC
TRBV18	-	many	TRBJ2-5	CASSPQQETQYF	TGTGCCAGCTCACCACAACAAGAGACCCAGTACTTC
TRBV5-1	TRBD2	medium-sized	TRBJ2-3	CASSLEVSGRSFTPDTQYF	TGCGCCAGCAGCTTGGAAGTTAGCGGGAGGTCTTTTACCCCCGATACGCAGTATTTT
TRBV2	-	many	TRBJ2-6	CASSVGVTGANVLTF	TGTGCCAGCAGTGTAGGAGTAACTGGGGCCAACGTCCTGACTTTC
TRBV7-6	-	many	TRBJ2-7	CASSPGADYEQYF	TGTGCCAGCAGCCCAGGGGCGGATTACGAGCAGTACTTC
TRBV6-2/TRBV6-3	TRBD2	-	TRBJ2-1	CASRSQTSELYNEQFF	TGTGCCAGCAGATCCCAGACTAGCGAGCTATACAATGAGCAGTTCTTC
TRBV5-1	-	many	TRBJ2-1	CASSLGRFDNEQFF	TGCGCCAGCAGCTTGGGCAGGTTTGACAATGAGCAGTTCTTC
TRBV2	TRBD2	many	TRBJ2-1	CASSTLAGAPFF	TGTGCCAGCAGTACTCTAGCGGGAGCTCCGTTCTTC
TRBV11-3	-	many	TRBJ2-3	CASSPGGDTQYF	TGTGCCAGCAGCCCAGGGGGGGATACGCAGTATTTT
TRBV6-5	-	many	TRBJ2-5	CASSYSGTQYF	TGTGCCAGCAGTTACTCAGGGACCCAGTACTTC
TRBV4-1	-	many	TRBJ2-2	CASSYKRTSVTGELFF	TGCGCCAGCAGCTATAAAAGGACAAGCGTTACCGGGGAGCTGTTTTTT
TRBV27	TRBD2	many	TRBJ2-7	CASARLAGGYEQYF	TGTGCCAGCGCCCGACTAGCGGGCGGGTACGAGCAGTACTTC
TRBV11-2	-	many	TRBJ2-5	CASSFRARETQYF	TGTGCCAGCAGCTTCCGTGCGAGAGAGACCCAGTACTTC
TRBV28	-	many	TRBJ2-7	CAVGKSYEQYF	TGTGCCGTGGGGAAATCCTACGAGCAGTACTTC